These T cell receptor beta chains were read from a single sample in a study of CD4 and CD8 cells across lung adenocarcinoma regions. TCRdb reprocessed the PCR reads via MiXCR and lists one record per CDR3 protein. Of around 18,000 distinct CDR3 sequences listed, about 50% were seen once; the top ten hold 30% to 40%. Material: CD8+ T cells from the margin of a lung tumor. Source of these receptors: a male donor with lung adenocarcinoma. The CD4 and CD8 labels of this study may be unreliable. Both conserved end residues are part of each CDR3. D genes are given only for firm matches. The listing skips clone size in some rows; elsewhere it reads once, few, many or a size class.

CASRPTSYEQYF | TGTGCCAGCAGACCAACTAGTTACGAGCAGTACTTC | - | medium-sized | TRBJ2-7 | TRBV6-6
CASIGQKAVTF | TGTGCCAGCATAGGCCAGAAGGCGGTCACCTTC | - | many | TRBJ1-2 | TRBV6-5
CAGSAGFDQETQYF | TGTGCCGGGAGCGCGGGATTTGACCAAGAGACCCAGTACTTC | - | - | TRBJ2-5 | TRBV27
CASSDSVTEAFF | TGTGCCAGCAGTGACTCGGTCACTGAAGCTTTCTTT | - | - | TRBJ1-1 | TRBV6-4
CASRRGNMNTGELFF | TGTGCCAGCAGGAGGGGGAATATGAACACCGGGGAGCTGTTTTTT | - | - | TRBJ2-2 | TRBV27
CASSDSWADEQFF | TGTGCCAGCAGTGACTCCTGGGCCGATGAGCAGTTCTTC | - | - | TRBJ2-1 | TRBV6-4
CAGGPGGSVQDTQYF | TGTGCCGGGGGTCCAGGGGGCTCGGTCCAAGATACGCAGTATTTC | TRBD1 | - | TRBJ2-5 | TRBV10-3
CASSGTADTQYF | TGTGCCAGCAGTGGGACAGCGGATACGCAGTATTTT | - | large | TRBJ2-3 | TRBV6-1
CASSADRGLGTDTQYF | TGCGCCAGCAGTGCAGACAGGGGGCTCGGCACAGATACGCAGTATTTT | TRBD1 | - | TRBJ2-3 | TRBV10-2
CASKLLAGVAHEQYF | TGTGCCAGCAAACTTCTAGCGGGAGTTGCCCACGAGCAGTACTTC | TRBD2 | - | TRBJ2-7 | TRBV11-2